This TCR beta chain comes out of a study of blood T cell repertoires in COVID-19. Study summary: Researchers got acute and convalescent COVID-19 samples from the United States, Italy and Spain. T cells, B-cell-depleted T cells, or PBMCs supplied cDNA or gDNA.

This CDR3 is built from 18 residues. From germline, CDR1 is LNHDA and CDR2 SQIVND (reference sequence). V lost 5 bases to trimming and J lost 6 bases, with 26 bases between them. Original processing notes: Estimated nucleated cell counts came from reference gene primer amplification. Sequenced by immunoSEQ multiplex PCR; TCRdb stores in-frame clones only, minus some. D and trimming were read from the DNA, whereas the V and J calls and clone size are those reported in that table. In the table there are some 180,000 clones, around 87% of which are singletons. This TCR was sampled from a man aged 50-60 years with acute or convalescent COVID-19. This rearrangement joins TRBV19 to TRBJ1-5; the D gene is possibly TRBD1 (6 bases). Sequenced: peripheral blood. The CDR3 DNA reads as TGTGCCAGTAGTCCCTTTGGGTGGGGGGGCGCGAGTATTCAGCCCCAGCATTTT. Translating gives CASSPFGWGGASIQPQHF. Full variable domain (missing parts from reference TRBV19 and TRBJ1-5): DGGITQSPKYLFRKEGQNVTLSCEQNLNHDAMYWYRQDPGQGLRLIYYSQIVNDFQKGDIAEGYSVSREKKESFPLTVTSAQKNPTAFYLCASSPFGWGGASIQPQHFGDGTRLSIL.